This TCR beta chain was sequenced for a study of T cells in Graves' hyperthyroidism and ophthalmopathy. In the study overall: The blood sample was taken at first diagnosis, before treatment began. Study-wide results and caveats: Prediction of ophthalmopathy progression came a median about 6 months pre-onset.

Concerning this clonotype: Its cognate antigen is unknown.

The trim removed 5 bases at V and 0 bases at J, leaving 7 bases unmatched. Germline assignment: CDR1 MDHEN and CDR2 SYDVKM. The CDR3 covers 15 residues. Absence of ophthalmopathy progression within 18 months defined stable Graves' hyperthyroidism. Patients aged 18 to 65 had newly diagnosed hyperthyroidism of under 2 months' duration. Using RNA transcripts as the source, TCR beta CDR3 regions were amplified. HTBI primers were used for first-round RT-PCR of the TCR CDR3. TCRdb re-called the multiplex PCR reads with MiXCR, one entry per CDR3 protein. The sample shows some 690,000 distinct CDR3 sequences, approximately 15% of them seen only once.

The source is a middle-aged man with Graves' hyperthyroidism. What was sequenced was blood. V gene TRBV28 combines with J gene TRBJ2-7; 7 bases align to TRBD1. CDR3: CASSIGQATSYEQYF. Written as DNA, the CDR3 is TGTGCCAGCAGTATCGGACAGGCAACCTCCTACGAGCAGTACTTC.